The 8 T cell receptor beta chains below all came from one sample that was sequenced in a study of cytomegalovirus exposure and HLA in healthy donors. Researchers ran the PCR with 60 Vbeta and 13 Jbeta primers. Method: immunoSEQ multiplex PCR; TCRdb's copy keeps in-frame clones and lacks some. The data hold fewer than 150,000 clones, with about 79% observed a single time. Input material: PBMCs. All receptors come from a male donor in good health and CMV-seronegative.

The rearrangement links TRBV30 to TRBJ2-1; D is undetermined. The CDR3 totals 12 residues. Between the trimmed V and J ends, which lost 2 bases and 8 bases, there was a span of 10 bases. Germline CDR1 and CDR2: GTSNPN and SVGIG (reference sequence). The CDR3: CAWSLAAYEQFF. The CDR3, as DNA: TGTGCCTGGAGTCTGGCGGCCTATGAGCAGTTCTTC. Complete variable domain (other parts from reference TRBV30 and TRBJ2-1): SQTIHQWPATLVQPVGSPLSLECTVEGTSNPNLYWYRQAAGRGLQLLFYSVGIGQISSEVPQNLSASRPQDRQFILSSKKLLLSDSGFYLCAWSLAAYEQFFGPGTRLTVL.

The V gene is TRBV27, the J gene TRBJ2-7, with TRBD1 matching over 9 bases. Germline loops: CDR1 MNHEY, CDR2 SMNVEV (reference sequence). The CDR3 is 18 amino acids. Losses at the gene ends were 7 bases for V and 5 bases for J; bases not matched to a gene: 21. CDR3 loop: CASTRGPPTGTGFDEQYF. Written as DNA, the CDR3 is TGTGCCAGCACTAGAGGCCCCCCGACCGGGACAGGGTTCGACGAGCAGTACTTC.

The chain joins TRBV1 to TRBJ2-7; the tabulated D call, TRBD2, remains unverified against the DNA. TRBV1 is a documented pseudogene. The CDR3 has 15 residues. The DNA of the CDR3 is TGCACCAGCAGCCAAGAGAATGAGGCCTACTACGAGCAGTACTTC. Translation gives CTSSQENEAYYEQYF.

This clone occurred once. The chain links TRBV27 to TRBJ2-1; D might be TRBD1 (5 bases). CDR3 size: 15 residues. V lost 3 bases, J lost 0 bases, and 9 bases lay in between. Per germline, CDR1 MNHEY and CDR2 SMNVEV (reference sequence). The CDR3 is CASSFQGISYNEQFF. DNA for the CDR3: TGTGCCAGCAGTTTCCAGGGTATCTCCTACAATGAGCAGTTCTTC.

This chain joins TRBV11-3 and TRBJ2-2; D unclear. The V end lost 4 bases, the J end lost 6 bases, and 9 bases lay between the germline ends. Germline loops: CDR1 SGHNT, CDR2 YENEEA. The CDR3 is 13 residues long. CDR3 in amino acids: CASSSGHAGELFF. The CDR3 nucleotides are TGTGCCAGCAGCTCGGGTCATGCCGGGGAGCTGTTTTTT.

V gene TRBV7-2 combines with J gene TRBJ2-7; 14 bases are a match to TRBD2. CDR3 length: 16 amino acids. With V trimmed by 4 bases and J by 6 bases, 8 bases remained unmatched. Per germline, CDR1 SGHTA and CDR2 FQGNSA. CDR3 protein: CASSSRTSGRTLEQYF. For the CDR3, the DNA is TGTGCCAGCAGCTCCCGGACTAGCGGGAGGACCCTCGAGCAGTACTTC.

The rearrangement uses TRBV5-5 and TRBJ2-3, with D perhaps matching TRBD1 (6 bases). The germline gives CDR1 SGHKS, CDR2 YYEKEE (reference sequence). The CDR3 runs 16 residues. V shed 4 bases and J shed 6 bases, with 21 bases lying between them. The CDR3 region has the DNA TGTGCCAGCAGCCCCCTCGCAGGGGTGACTCTGGATACGCAGTATTTT. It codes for CASSPLAGVTLDTQYF. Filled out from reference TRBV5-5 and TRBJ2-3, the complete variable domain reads DAGVTQSPTHLIKTRGQQVTLRCSPISGHKSVSWYQQVLGQGPQFIFQYYEKEERGRGNFPDRFSARQFPNYSSELNVNALLLGDSALYLCASSPLAGVTLDTQYFGPGTRLTVL.

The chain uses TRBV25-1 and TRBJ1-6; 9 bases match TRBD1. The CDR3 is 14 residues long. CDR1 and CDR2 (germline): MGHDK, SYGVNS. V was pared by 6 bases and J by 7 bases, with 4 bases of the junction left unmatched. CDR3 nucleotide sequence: TGTGCCAGCAGGACAGGGACAGGGAATTCACCCCTCCACTTT. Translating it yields CASRTGTGNSPLHF.